This TCR beta chain emerged from a study of molecular identifiers for immune sequencing clone quantification. Each library that profiled naive CD8 cells came from around 20,000 to 1,000,000 sorted cells with 10%, 30% or 50% RNA. MiXCR, applied by TCRdb to the PCR reads, yields one record per CDR3 protein. The sample lists about 630,000 distinct CDR3 sequences, over 25% occurring once. This clonotype came up many times. V was clipped by 3 bases and J by 1 base, with 11 bases between them. The germline gives CDR1 SGHVS, CDR2 FNYEAQ. The CDR3 consists of 15 residues. Sequenced: naive CD8+ T cells from blood, with Jurkat cell RNA spiked in. Noted subset: FACS-sorted CD8+CD4-CCR7+CD45RA+ naive T cells. This rearrangement joins TRBV7-6 to TRBJ2-3; D may be TRBD2 (6 bases). The origin of this receptor is a human donor in good health. Some libraries in this study had Jurkat cell RNA spiked in. CDR3 sequence (DNA): TGTGCCAGCAGCTTGGTAGCGGAGCGCACAGATACGCAGTATTTT. Its protein is CASSLVAERTDTQYF.